Listed below are T cell receptor beta chains from one sample, sequenced in a study of cytomegalovirus exposure and HLA in healthy donors. Generated by immunoSEQ multiplex PCR, the TCRdb table keeps only in-frame clones and is missing some. The repertoire has a few hundred thousand clones, around 89% of them found once; the top ten carry approximately 0.34%. Sequenced input: PBMCs. These receptors originate from a young woman in good health and CMV-seronegative. Each CDR3 is given with its conserved first and last residue. The D gene is left open where the match is weak. Clone sizes are given selectively: once, few, many, or a class where the clone is expanded.

v_gene	abundance	j_gene	d_gene	CDR3nt	CDR3aa
TRBV18	once	TRBJ2-1	TRBD1	TGTGCCAGCTCACCCGGGACAGGTTACAATGAGCAGTTCTTC	CASSPGTGYNEQFF
TRBV28	NA	TRBJ2-3	TRBD2	TGTGCCAGCAGTTCGGGACTAGCGGGGGGGCTCCCAGATACGCAGTATTTT	CASSSGLAGGLPDTQYF
TRBV5-1	once	TRBJ1-1	NA	TGCGCCAGCAGCTTGTTAGGGACAGAAGCTTTCTTT	CASSLLGTEAFF
TRBV6-1	NA	TRBJ2-1	TRBD1	TGTGCCAGCAGTGATACACCGGGACAGGGGACCAATGAGCAGTTCTTC	CASSDTPGQGTNEQFF
TRBV5-4	NA	TRBJ1-6	TRBD1	TGTGCCAGCAGCCCCCGGGACAGGGGAAATTCACCCCTCCACTTT	CASSPRDRGNSPLHF
TRBV28	NA	TRBJ1-5	NA	TGTGCCAGCAGTTTAATGCAAACCTATAGCAATCAGCCCCAGCATTTT	CASSLMQTYSNQPQHF
TRBV5-1	NA	TRBJ2-3	TRBD2	TGCGCCAGCAGCTTGGGACTAGCGGGGTACCGGACAGATACGCAGTATTTT	CASSLGLAGYRTDTQYF
TRBV7-6	NA	TRBJ1-1	NA	TGTGCCAGCAGCTTTCCCCCGGGGGGACAGAACACTGAAGCTTTCTTT	CASSFPPGGQNTEAFF
TRBV2	few	TRBJ1-6	TRBD1	TGTGCCAGCAGTCCGTCCCGGGACAGGAGCAGTTCACCCCTCCACTTT	CASSPSRDRSSSPLHF
TRBV27	NA	TRBJ1-1	TRBD1	TGTGCCAGCAGTTCCCCTTTCAGGGGGCGTGGGGACACTGAAGCTTTCTTT	CASSSPFRGRGDTEAFF
TRBV4-1	once	TRBJ2-2	TRBD1	TGCGCCAGCAGGACAGGGGAAACCGGGGAGCTGTTTTTT	CASRTGETGELFF
TRBV7-2	NA	TRBJ2-1	TRBD2	TGTGCCAGCAGCTTAGCGCCCTACGCTAGCGGGGACAGTGAGCAGTTCTTC	CASSLAPYASGDSEQFF
TRBV6-6	NA	TRBJ2-5	NA	TGTGCCAGCAGTTTCGGGTCCGGGGAGACCCAGTACTTC	CASSFGSGETQYF
TRBV7-3	NA	TRBJ2-1	TRBD1	TGTGCCAGCAGCACCAAGGGCGGACAGGGGGCCCGCAATGAGCAGTTCTTC	CASSTKGGQGARNEQFF
TRBV10-3	NA	TRBJ2-3	TRBD2	TGTGCCATCAGTGAGGATATTTCGGCTAGCGGGGAGGCTATAGATACGCAGTATTTT	CAISEDISASGEAIDTQYF
TRBV4-1	once	TRBJ1-5	NA	TGCGCCAGCAGCCAAGATTATCCAGGCCATCAGCCCCAGCATTTT	CASSQDYPGHQPQHF
TRBV10-3	NA	TRBJ1-1	TRBD1	TGTGCCATCAGTGACAGGGGGATGAACACTGAAGCTTTCTTT	CAISDRGMNTEAFF
TRBV28	NA	TRBJ1-5	TRBD1	TGTGCCAGCAGTGATAAGGACAGGGTTTGGAATCAGCCCCAGCATTTT	CASSDKDRVWNQPQHF
TRBV14	NA	TRBJ2-2	NA	TGTGCCAGCAGGCCTACAGGGCGACCCGGGGAGCTGTTTTTT	CASRPTGRPGELFF
TRBV11-2	NA	TRBJ2-5	NA	TGTGCCAGCAGCTCTCAGGGAAGGGAGACCCAGTACTTC	CASSSQGRETQYF
TRBV6-1	NA	TRBJ2-1	NA	TGTGCCATCGCCGGGATATTAACGGGTGAGCAGTTCTTC	CAIAGILTGEQFF
TRBV2	NA	TRBJ1-1	NA	TGTGCCAGCAGCTGGACAGAGACGAACACTGAAGCTTTCTTT	CASSWTETNTEAFF
TRBV19	NA	TRBJ1-1	NA	TGTGCCAGTGCAGGGTCAGACGGTGAAGCTTTCTTT	CASAGSDGEAFF
TRBV5-3	NA	TRBJ1-1	TRBD1	TGTGCCAGAAGCTTCAGAGACAGGGGAGGTTCTGAAGCTTTCTTT	CARSFRDRGGSEAFF
TRBV6-5	NA	TRBJ2-7	TRBD1	TGTGCCAGCAGTTCCGGACAGGGGACCCTCTACGAGCAGTACTTC	CASSSGQGTLYEQYF
TRBV9	NA	TRBJ1-2	NA	TGTGCCAGCAGCGTAGACTCAGGTTCAAAACACTATGGCTACACCTTC	CASSVDSGSKHYGYTF
TRBV2	NA	TRBJ2-5	TRBD1	TGTGCCACCGGACACAGGGGAGAGACCCAGTACTTC	CATGHRGETQYF
TRBV28	NA	TRBJ2-1	TRBD2	TGTGCCAGCAGTCCCGAGCGGGGGGTTTCCTACAATGAGCAGTTCTTC	CASSPERGVSYNEQFF
TRBV7-2	NA	TRBJ2-7	TRBD1	TGTGCCAGCAGCTTAATCGGGACAGGGATCTACGAGCAGTACTTC	CASSLIGTGIYEQYF
TRBV6-5	NA	TRBJ1-1	NA	TGTGCCAGCAGTTACTCGGTCAGTTTAAACACTGAAGCTTTCTTT	CASSYSVSLNTEAFF
TRBV7-9	NA	TRBJ2-1	TRBD2	TGTGCCAGCAGCTCTGGACTAGTTGTCGGTAATGAGCAGTTCTTC	CASSSGLVVGNEQFF
TRBV6-4	NA	TRBJ2-3	NA	TGTGCCAGCAGTGTAGATTCGGGATGGAGAAGCACAGATACGCAGTATTTT	CASSVDSGWRSTDTQYF
TRBV5-1	NA	TRBJ2-3	TRBD1	TGCGCCAGCAGCCCCGGACAGGCTGGCACAGATACGCAGTATTTT	CASSPGQAGTDTQYF
TRBV9	few	TRBJ1-2	TRBD1	TGTGCCAGCAGCATAACCGGGACAGCGCACTATGGCTACACCTTC	CASSITGTAHYGYTF
TRBV11-2	NA	TRBJ2-4	NA	TGTGCCAGCAGCGGATCAGGGGGGTTACCGCTCAAAAACATTCAGTACTTC	CASSGSGGLPLKNIQYF
TRBV4-2	NA	TRBJ1-1	NA	TGTGCCAGCAGCCAGCCCGGGGGGCTGGTGAACACTGAAGCTTTCTTT	CASSQPGGLVNTEAFF
TRBV7-8	NA	TRBJ2-4	TRBD2	TGTGCCAGCAGCATCCGAAGGGGACTAGAAAACATTCAGTACTTC	CASSIRRGLENIQYF
TRBV28	NA	TRBJ2-1	NA	TGTGCCAGCAGCACGATCCGGGGAGGCGAGAAGGACAATGAGCAGTTCTTC	CASSTIRGGEKDNEQFF
TRBV7-3	NA	TRBJ1-1	TRBD1	TGTGCCAGCAGTCCGACAGGGGAAACTGAAGCTTTCTTT	CASSPTGETEAFF